The source of this T cell receptor (beta chain) is a study of vaccination and CD4 T cells after COVID-19. At the level of the study: Overlapping spike peptides of SARS-CoV-2, HCoV-NL63, HCoV-OC43 and HCoV-229E were used, and cells were stimulated with them. Culture controls were given either a CEFX pool, an HIV-1 Nef pool, or no peptide.

Once obtained from cultured CD4+ T cells, the DNA was sequenced using the Oncomine TCR Beta short-read assay. TCRdb reanalysed the PCR reads using MiXCR and keeps one entry per CDR3 protein. The sample has 15,000 to 17,000 distinct CDR3 sequences, 45% to 60% seen once. This CDR3 contains 15 residues. The trim removed 0 bases at V and 3 bases at J, leaving 2 bases unmatched. In germline, CDR1 is SGDLS, CDR2 YYNGEE. Concerning this clonotype: Its antigen remains unknown.

Treatment reported: approximately 10-day PBMC culture with coronavirus spike peptide pools or control peptides (ViraFEST assay). The cultures had half their medium swapped for fresh IL-2 medium on days 3 and 7. This sequence was found in a human donor who had recovered from COVID-19. The J gene is TRBJ2-3, the V gene TRBV9; the match to TRBD2 covers 9 bases. Sequenced: CD4+ T cells from blood, cultured in vitro. CDR3 sequence (DNA): TGTGCCAGCAGCGTAGCTAGCGGGGAAACAGATACGCAGTATTTT. Encoded protein: CASSVASGETDTQYF. The full variable domain, rest sourced from reference TRBV9 and TRBJ2-3, is DSGVTQTPKHLITATGQRVTLRCSPRSGDLSVYWYQQSLDQGLQFLIQYYNGEERAKGNILERFSAQQFPDLHSELNLSSLELGDSALYFCASSVASGETDTQYFGPGTRLTVL.